Presented here are 32 T cell receptor beta chains from one specimen sequenced in a study of blood T cell repertoires in COVID-19. Sequencing was performed with immunoSEQ multiplex PCR; in TCRdb, only in-frame clones are kept and a portion is missing. The data hold about 120,000 clones, with 80% to 90% observed a single time. Sequenced input: peripheral blood. These receptors all come from a man between 65 and 85 years old with active or convalescent COVID-19.

This chain links TRBV10-1 with TRBJ2-7; no definite D call. CDR1 is WNHNN, CDR2 SYGVQD, per germline (reference sequence). This CDR3 is built from 13 residues. Trimming left V 0 bases short and J 3 bases short, with 6 bases between. CDR3 in amino acids: CASSESPGYEQYF. CDR3 coding DNA: TGCGCCAGCAGTGAGTCGCCGGGCTACGAGCAGTACTTC.

This clone showed up just once. This sequence joins TRBV2 and TRBJ2-7; 13 bases agree with TRBD2. This CDR3 contains 16 residues. Looked up from germline, CDR1 is SNHLY and CDR2 is FYNNEI. V dropped 4 bases and J dropped 1; count of bases not matched to a gene: 4. CDR3 loop: CASSGGTSGISYEQYF. The CDR3 DNA reads as TGTGCCAGCAGTGGCGGGACTAGCGGGATATCCTACGAGCAGTACTTC.

V and J are TRBV5-6 and TRBJ1-2, with 7 positions matching TRBD1. The V gene end was trimmed by 4 bases and the J gene end by 7 bases; junction bases not matched to a gene: 16. CDR1 and CDR2 (germline): SGHDT, YYEEEE. This CDR3 contains 16 residues. CDR3 nucleotides: TGTGCCAGCAGCCAAAGCAGACAGGGAACCAGGGGTGGCTACACCTTC. This codes for CASSQSRQGTRGGYTF. Based on the CDR3 plus reference TRBV5-6 and TRBJ1-2, the full variable domain is DAGVTQSPTHLIKTRGQQVTLRCSPKSGHDTVSWYQQALGQGPQFIFQYYEEEERQRGNFPDRFSGHQFPNYSSELNVNALLLGDSALYLCASSQSRQGTRGGYTFGSGTRLTVV.

In this sample, this clone turned up once. V usage is TRBV6-5 and J usage is TRBJ2-7; 9 positions agree with TRBD2. Germline CDR1 MNHEY, CDR2 SVGAGI. The CDR3 runs 15 residues. The ends lost 6 bases at V and 0 bases at J; junction bases unmatched: 6. The CDR3 sequence: CASSLSGRSSYEQYF. CDR3 DNA: TGTGCCAGCAGCCTAAGCGGGAGGAGCTCCTACGAGCAGTACTTC.

V gene TRBV11-2 combines with J gene TRBJ2-7, with 8 bases identical to TRBD2. V dropped 2 bases and J dropped 4; count of bases not matched to a gene: 13. Per germline, CDR1 SGHAT and CDR2 FQNNGV. The CDR3 runs to 17 residues. In DNA, the CDR3 is TGTGCCAGCAGCTTAACGTTGGGGCTAGCGGGTAGTTACGAGCAGTACTTC. Amino acids: CASSLTLGLAGSYEQYF.

V and J are TRBV7-2 and TRBJ2-2, with D uncertain. The length of the CDR3 is 13 residues. Trimming pared 5 bases from V and 1 base from J, leaving 5 bases between. Germline V gives CDR1 SGHTA, CDR2 FQGNSA. The CDR3 reads CASSPQNTGELFF. CDR3 in DNA: TGTGCCAGCAGCCCCCAGAACACCGGGGAGCTGTTTTTT.

The chain employs TRBV21-1 and TRBJ1-3; the table's D call TRBD1 went unverified against the DNA. TRBV21-1 is assigned pseudogene status. CDR3 length: 14 amino acids. In DNA, the CDR3 is TGTGCCAGCAGCGACAGGGGAACGGGAAACACCATATATTTT. Translation: CASSDRGTGNTIYF.

This chain connects TRBV2 to TRBJ1-2; 7 nucleotides match TRBD1. Unmatched junction bases numbered 8, after V lost 7 bases and J lost 3 bases. The CDR3 has 14 residues. CDR1 and CDR2 (germline): SNHLY, FYNNEI. CDR3 DNA: TGTGCCAGCATGTCAGGACAGGCCTACTATGGCTACACCTTC. It codes for CASMSGQAYYGYTF. Full variable domain (remainder filled in from reference TRBV2 and TRBJ1-2): EPEVTQTPSHQVTQMGQEVILRCVPISNHLYFYWYRQILGQKVEFLVSFYNNEISEKSEIFDDQFSVERPDGSNFTLKIRSTKLEDSAMYFCASMSGQAYYGYTFGSGTRLTVV.

CDR3 loop: CATSDFGTEAPYGYTF. Here the CDR3 DNA reads TGTGCCACCAGTGATTTTGGGACAGAAGCCCCCTATGGCTACACCTTC. This chain uses TRBV24-1 with TRBJ1-2; 7 bases match TRBD1. Germline values: CDR1 KGHDR, CDR2 SFDVKD. This CDR3 is 16 amino acids long. Trimming cost V 1 base and J 4 bases; bases outside gene matches: 8.

The chain joins TRBV2 to TRBJ2-1; TRBD2 agrees at 9 bases. Per the germline V gene, CDR1 is SNHLY and CDR2 is FYNNEI. The CDR3 loop spans 15 amino acids. With V trimmed by 4 bases and J by 3 bases, 4 bases remained unmatched. CDR3 region: CASSVSSGGYNEQFF. The CDR3 DNA is TGTGCCAGCAGTGTAAGTAGCGGGGGCTACAATGAGCAGTTCTTC.

V gene TRBV28 combines with J gene TRBJ1-1, with unresolved D. CDR1 MDHEN and CDR2 SYDVKM come from the germline V gene. The CDR3 extends over 13 amino acids. V was trimmed by 2 bases and J by 10 bases, leaving 14 bases between them. CDR3 DNA: TGTGCCAGCAGTTTACCCGGGATTGAACTAGCTTTCTTT. Translating it yields CASSLPGIELAFF.

V and J are TRBV27 and TRBJ2-5; 7 nucleotides agree with TRBD2. The CDR3 is 15 amino acids. V lost 5 bases to trimming and J lost 4 bases; unmatched junction nucleotides: 10. Germline loops: CDR1 MNHEY, CDR2 SMNVEV (reference sequence). The CDR3 bases are TGTGCCAGCAGTACGGGGGAACCGGGGGGAGAGACCCAGTACTTC. The encoded protein is CASSTGEPGGETQYF.

As for this clone: Relative to the germline gene, one junction end is altered; a read error may explain this. V usage is TRBV25-1 and J usage is TRBJ1-6; TRBD1 matches at 7 bases. Germline CDR1 is MGHDK and CDR2 is SYGVNS. The CDR3 length is 15 residues. CDR3 loop: CAMGTVTERPSLRGF. DNA for the CDR3: TGTGCCATGGGGACAGTAACCGAACGTCCCTCCCTGAGGGGCTTT.

The V gene is TRBV6-9, the J gene TRBJ2-3; possibly TRBD2 for D (6 bases). V was pared by 8 bases and J by 2 bases, with 20 bases between. The CDR3 extends over 16 amino acids. Germline V lookup: CDR1 MNHGY, CDR2 SVAAGI. CDR3 nucleotides: TGTGCCAGCCCCAACCTGGGACTTCAACTCACAGATACGCAGTATTTT. This sequence encodes CASPNLGLQLTDTQYF.

V usage is TRBV6-9 and J usage is TRBJ2-7; no clear D. Trimming removed 2 bases at V and 6 bases at J, with 17 bases between. There are 15 residues in the CDR3. The V gene's germline CDR1 is MNHGY and CDR2 SVAAGI. Here the CDR3 DNA reads TGTGCCAGCAGTTATCCCCTCCGAGAGTCCGGCGAGCAGTACTTC. Translation: CASSYPLRESGEQYF.

Only a few counts were recorded for this clone. The J gene is TRBJ1-2, the V gene TRBV30; no clear D gene. Germline CDR1 GTSNPN, CDR2 SVGIG (reference sequence). The CDR3 loop spans 12 amino acids. The ends were cut back, 6 bases at V and 6 bases at J, with 14 bases in the middle. The DNA for the CDR3 is TGTGCCTGCGCTAAGGGAGGCGATGGCTACACCTTC. Its protein product is CACAKGGDGYTF.

This chain joins TRBV7-8 and TRBJ2-3, with TRBD2 matching over 9 bases. Trimming removed 5 bases from V and 3 bases from J; junction bases left unmatched: 6. Germline V gene data show CDR1 as SGHVS and CDR2 as FQNEAQ. The CDR3 is 15 residues long. CDR3 sequence (DNA): TGTGCCAGCAGCCTTAGCGGGAGCGAGACAGATACGCAGTATTTT. Protein: CASSLSGSETDTQYF.

This clone showed up just a few times. This chain connects TRBV5-4 to TRBJ2-3, with 9 bases that match TRBD1. This CDR3 has 15 residues. Germline CDR1 reads SGHNT; CDR2 reads YYREEE (reference sequence). The V segment lost 0 bases and the J segment 4 bases; nucleotides outside the gene matches: 3. This chain's CDR3 is CASSLETGGADTQYF. CDR3 sequence (DNA): TGTGCCAGCAGCTTGGAAACAGGGGGCGCAGATACGCAGTATTTT.

In nucleotides, the CDR3 is TGTGCCAGCAGACCGACAGGGGGCGCCTACGAGCAGTACTTC. It translates to CASRPTGGAYEQYF. V gene TRBV11-2 combines with J gene TRBJ2-7, with TRBD1 matching over 10 bases. The J segment lost 2 bases and the V segment lost 6 bases, leaving 4 bases of the junction unmatched. The CDR3 loop spans 14 amino acids. The germline gives CDR1 SGHAT, CDR2 FQNNGV.

V and J are TRBV6-5 and TRBJ1-1, with D unclear. Deletions cut 8 bases from V and 1 base from J, with 14 bases between. This CDR3 is built from 14 residues. Germline V CDR1 and CDR2: MNHEY, SVGAGI. This CDR3 is CASGPGAPNTEAFF. The CDR3 DNA is TGTGCCAGCGGGCCTGGTGCCCCGAACACTGAAGCTTTCTTT.

This rearrangement joins TRBV7-9 to TRBJ2-5, with TRBD2 matching over 9 bases. The germline V gene encodes CDR1 SEHNR and CDR2 FQNEAQ (reference sequence). This CDR3 is built from 16 residues. With V trimmed by 5 bases and J by 5 bases, 12 bases remained unmatched. The CDR3 nucleotides read TGTGCCAGCAGCGCACGCCTAGCGGGATTGATGGAGACCCAGTACTTC. Encoded protein: CASSARLAGLMETQYF.

V usage is TRBV5-1 and J usage is TRBJ2-5, with TRBD2 identical over 7 bases. J gave up 2 bases and V 0 bases, and 4 bases lay outside the gene matches. Germline V lookup: CDR1 SGHRS, CDR2 YFSETQ. This CDR3 region has 15 residues. CDR3 bases: TGCGCCAGCAGCTTGGCGGCTAGCGGTCAAGAGACCCAGTACTTC. Protein product: CASSLAASGQETQYF.

This rearrangement joins TRBV11-2 to TRBJ2-7, with 11 bases matching TRBD1. Per germline, CDR1 SGHAT and CDR2 FQNNGV. Unmatched junction bases numbered 6, after V lost 5 bases and J lost 6 bases. CDR3 length: 14 residues. The CDR3 spells CASSADRGLVEQYF. CDR3 DNA sequence: TGTGCCAGCAGCGCGGACAGGGGGCTGGTCGAGCAGTACTTC. The entire variable domain, with the rest obtained from reference TRBV11-2 and TRBJ2-7, is as follows: EAGVAQSPRYKIIEKRQSVAFWCNPISGHATLYWYQQILGQGPKLLIQFQNNGVVDDSQLPKDRFSAERLKGVDSTLKIQPAKLEDSAVYLCASSADRGLVEQYFGPGTRLTVT.

The rearrangement uses TRBV30 and TRBJ2-5; 9 bases map to TRBD1. V lost 7 bases, J lost 4 bases, and 1 base stayed unmatched. CDR1 and CDR2 from the germline V gene are GTSNPN and SVGIG (reference sequence). This CDR3 spans 11 amino acids. CDR3 amino acids: CALDRGETQYF. CDR3 DNA sequence: TGTGCCTTGGACAGGGGAGAGACCCAGTACTTC.

The chain uses TRBV5-5 and TRBJ1-3; a possible D gene is TRBD1 (5 bases). CDR3 size: 15 residues. CDR1 and CDR2 from the germline V gene are SGHKS and YYEKEE (reference sequence). V was clipped by 4 bases and J by 2 bases, with 13 bases between them. The CDR3 DNA reads as TGTGCCAGCAGCAGGACCTGGGGCGCTGGAAACACCATATATTTT. It is translated as CASSRTWGAGNTIYF. Full variable domain (rest looked up from reference TRBV5-5 and TRBJ1-3): DAGVTQSPTHLIKTRGQQVTLRCSPISGHKSVSWYQQVLGQGPQFIFQYYEKEERGRGNFPDRFSARQFPNYSSELNVNALLLGDSALYLCASSRTWGAGNTIYFGEGSWLTVV.

The CDR3 DNA reads as TGTGCCAGCAGTTACTTGGCCGATAGCAATCAGCCCCAGCATTTT. Translated, it gives CASSYLADSNQPQHF. The gene calls are TRBV6-5 and TRBJ1-5, with no clear D. The V gene's germline CDR1 is MNHEY and CDR2 SVGAGI. The ends were cut back, 1 base at V and 0 bases at J, with 7 bases in the middle. The CDR3 runs 15 residues.

CDR3 protein: CASSLSGRGTDTQYF. For the CDR3, the DNA is TGCGCCAGCAGCTTGAGCGGGAGAGGCACAGATACGCAGTATTTT. This rearrangement joins TRBV5-1 to TRBJ2-3; 8 bases are shared with TRBD2. The germline V gene has CDR1 SGHRS and CDR2 YFSETQ. With V trimmed by 1 base and J by 1 base, 2 bases remained unmatched. This CDR3 has 15 amino acids.

The CDR3 DNA sequence: TGTGCCAGCAGTTTCCTAGCGGGAGGGACCGGGGAGCTGTTTTTT. This gives the protein CASSFLAGGTGELFF. The chain has TRBV2 and TRBJ2-2, with 12 bases fitting TRBD2. The CDR3 spans 15 residues. The V and J ends lost 5 bases and 5 bases, in that order; junction bases with no gene match: 3. Germline values: CDR1 SNHLY, CDR2 FYNNEI.

This chain links TRBV7-6 with TRBJ1-3; D uncertain. V was clipped by 0 bases and J by 2 bases, with 8 bases between them. There are 15 residues in the CDR3. The germline CDR1 and CDR2 sequences are SGHVS and FNYEAQ. CDR3 in DNA: TGTGCCAGCAGCTTAGCGCAGACTGCTGGAAACACCATATATTTT. Translated: CASSLAQTAGNTIYF.

This chain connects TRBV5-1 to TRBJ2-4; D possibly corresponds to TRBD2 (5 bases). The V and J ends lost 0 bases and 5 bases respectively, with 9 bases between them. Germline CDR1 SGHRS, CDR2 YFSETQ. CDR3 size: 14 residues. CDR3 bases: TGCGCCAGCAGCTTGGTTGACTACCAAAACATTCAGTACTTC. Amino acid sequence: CASSLVDYQNIQYF. Drawing the rest from reference TRBV5-1 and TRBJ2-4, the complete variable domain is KAGVTQTPRYLIKTRGQQVTLSCSPISGHRSVSWYQQTPGQGLQFLFEYFSETQRNKGNFPGRFSGRQFSNSRSEMNVSTLELGDSALYLCASSLVDYQNIQYFGAGTRLSVL.

The rearrangement uses TRBV28 and TRBJ1-3, with TRBD1 identical over 10 bases. The CDR3 totals 15 residues. Germline V gives CDR1 MDHEN, CDR2 SYDVKM. Trimming cost V 2 bases and J 3 bases; bases outside gene matches: 1. This chain's CDR3 is CASSLGTGVGNTIYF. CDR3 DNA: TGTGCCAGCAGTTTAGGGACAGGGGTTGGAAACACCATATATTTT. The full variable domain, completed using reference TRBV28 and TRBJ1-3, is DVKVTQSSRYLVKRTGEKVFLECVQDMDHENMFWYRQDPGLGLRLIYFSYDVKMKEKGDIPEGYSVSREKKERFSLILESASTNQTSMYLCASSLGTGVGNTIYFGEGSWLTVV.

The V and J genes are TRBV6-4 and TRBJ2-7; 15 bases agree with TRBD2. V trimming: 2 bases; J trimming: 0 bases; junction bases outside the gene matches: 11. Germline V gene sequence: CDR1 MRHNA, CDR2 SNTAGT. This CDR3 has 20 residues. The CDR3 is CASSDPWGLAGGCSSYEQYF. The DNA for the CDR3 is TGTGCCAGCAGTGACCCCTGGGGACTAGCGGGAGGCTGCAGCTCCTACGAGCAGTACTTC.